This T cell receptor beta chain was sequenced in a study of T cells in Graves' hyperthyroidism and ophthalmopathy. This clonotype appeared many times. The CDR3 extends over 14 amino acids. V lost 0 bases to trimming and J lost 10 bases, with 15 bases between them. Germline assignment: CDR1 MNHNS and CDR2 SASEGT. RNA transcripts served as the template for amplifying TCR beta CDR3 regions. RT-PCR in the first round (using the HTBI primer set) targeted the TCR CDR3. One entry per CDR3 protein results from TCRdb running MiXCR on the multiplex PCR reads. The profile shows under 350,000 distinct CDR3 sequences, roughly an eighth of them singletons.

Material for sequencing was blood. The chain joins TRBV6-1 to TRBJ1-1, with D maybe TRBD1 (5 bases). The source is a woman between 40 and 50 years old with Graves' hyperthyroidism. In DNA form, the CDR3 reads TGTGCCAGCAGTGAAGCAGGGACCCAGCACGTAGCTTTCTTT. This codes for CASSEAGTQHVAFF.